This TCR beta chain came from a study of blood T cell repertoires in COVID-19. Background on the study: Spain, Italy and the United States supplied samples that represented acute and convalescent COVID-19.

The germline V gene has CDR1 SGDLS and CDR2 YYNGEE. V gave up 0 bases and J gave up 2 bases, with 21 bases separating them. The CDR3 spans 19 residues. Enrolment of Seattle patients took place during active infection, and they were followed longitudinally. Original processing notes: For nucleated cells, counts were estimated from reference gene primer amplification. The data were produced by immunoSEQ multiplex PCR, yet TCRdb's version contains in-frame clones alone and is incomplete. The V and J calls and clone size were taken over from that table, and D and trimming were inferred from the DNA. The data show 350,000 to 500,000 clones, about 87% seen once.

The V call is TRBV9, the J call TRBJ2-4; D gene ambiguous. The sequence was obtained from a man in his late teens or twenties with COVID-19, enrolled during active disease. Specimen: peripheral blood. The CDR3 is CASSVGPQEGHRTKNIQYF. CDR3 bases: TGTGCCAGCAGCGTAGGGCCCCAGGAAGGTCATAGGACCAAAAACATTCAGTACTTC.